The 2 T cell receptor beta chains in this list originate from one sample, sequenced in a study of T-cell memory formation after mild COVID-19. TCRdb re-called the 5' RACE reads with MiXCR, one entry per CDR3 protein. Of around 450,000 distinct CDR3 sequences listed, about 24% are singletons. Sequencing used PBMCs or a T cell subset sorted from them (not recorded which). The receptor set was obtained from an adult woman who had mild COVID-19 (a few samples of this study predate the infection). Cell type and time point are not known.

This clonotype was counted a few times. V usage is TRBV20-1 and J usage is TRBJ2-3, with 8 bases aligning to TRBD2. The J segment lost 0 bases and the V segment lost 6 bases, leaving 5 bases of the junction unmatched. In germline, CDR1 is DFQATT, CDR2 SNEGSKA (reference sequence). The CDR3 has 14 residues. The chain's CDR3 is CSAQTSASTDTQYF. The CDR3 DNA reads TGCAGTGCCCAGACTAGCGCAAGCACAGATACGCAGTATTTT.

This chain links TRBV27 with TRBJ1-1, with 8 nucleotides matching TRBD1. V shed 5 bases, J shed 3 bases, and the junction held 5 bases outside the gene matches. The CDR3 runs to 14 residues. Germline V gives CDR1 MNHEY, CDR2 SMNVEV (reference sequence). Here the CDR3 reads CASSRTGRDTEAFF. The CDR3 nucleotides read TGTGCCAGCAGTAGGACAGGGCGGGACACTGAAGCTTTCTTT.